The 12 T cell receptor beta chains given below trace back to one sample, sequenced in a study of early T cells in non-severe SARS-CoV-2 infection. Each CDR3 protein is one row after TCRdb ran MiXCR on the 5' RACE reads. The sample records about 39,000 distinct CDR3 sequences, 5.5% being singletons. The specimen comprised whole blood, sampled at baseline. These receptor sequences come from an adult who was a healthcare worker with PCR-confirmed SARS-CoV-2 infection or an uninfected control (not recorded which).

This clonotype has only a few counts. V is TRBV7-9 and J is TRBJ2-1; D might be TRBD2 (6 bases). Trimming cost V 5 bases and J 5 bases, with 13 bases left between them. Germline CDR1 reads SEHNR; CDR2 reads FQNEAQ (reference sequence). The CDR3 runs to 14 residues. CDR3 bases: TGTGCCAGCAGCGACGGGAGCACCGACAATGAGCAGTTCTTC. Encoded protein: CASSDGSTDNEQFF.

The table lists this clonotype with many counts. The genes are TRBV9 and TRBJ2-7, with D unresolved. Per germline, CDR1 SGDLS and CDR2 YYNGEE. Trimming pared 4 bases from V and 6 bases from J, leaving 20 bases between. The length of the CDR3 is 15 residues. The chain's CDR3 is CASSPPSGSTAEQYF. As DNA, the CDR3 is TGTGCCAGCAGCCCACCCTCTGGATCGACGGCCGAGCAGTACTTC.

Many counts were recorded for this clonotype. DNA of the CDR3: TGTGCCAGCAGCCCAGGACAGAGAATGAACACTGAAGCTTTCTTT. It encodes CASSPGQRMNTEAFF. The chain recombines TRBV7-8 with TRBJ1-1, with a tentative D call TRBD1 (6 bases). Germline CDR1 and CDR2: SGHVS and FQNEAQ. The CDR3 totals 15 residues. Between the trimmed V and J ends, which lost 5 bases and 0 bases, there was a span of 13 bases.

Written as DNA, the CDR3 is TGTGCCAGCAGGCCGGACAAGGGAGCAGGCACTGAAGCTTTCTTT. Protein product: CASRPDKGAGTEAFF. The chain uses TRBV2 and TRBJ1-1, with D maybe TRBD1 (5 bases). The CDR3 consists of 15 residues. V was shortened by 6 bases and J by 4 bases, with 18 bases between the two germline ends. Per the germline V gene, CDR1 is SNHLY and CDR2 is FYNNEI.

This clonotype has a count of ten or more. The chain employs TRBV20-1 and TRBJ1-1; 12 bases are shared with TRBD1. The germline CDR1 and CDR2 sequences are DFQATT and SNEGSKA (reference sequence). The CDR3 is 15 residues long. The DNA for the CDR3 is TGCAGCTCCCCAGGGACAGGGGGCGGGGACACTGAAGCTTTCTTT. Its translation: CSSPGTGGGDTEAFF.

The V gene is TRBV7-9, the J gene TRBJ2-1; no definite D call. CDR1 SEHNR and CDR2 FQNEAQ come from the germline V gene (reference sequence). The CDR3 loop spans 16 amino acids. The ends were cut back, 1 base at V and 6 bases at J, with 16 bases in the middle. The CDR3 protein is CASSLVSAQLGNEQFF. CDR3 nucleotide sequence: TGTGCCAGCAGCTTAGTTTCGGCTCAACTGGGCAATGAGCAGTTCTTC.

This clonotype was seen at least ten times. The rearrangement uses TRBV20-1 and TRBJ1-1; 8 bases align to TRBD1. Germline lookup yields CDR1 DFQATT and CDR2 SNEGSKA (reference sequence). With 3 bases clipped from V and 2 bases from J, the junction kept 11 bases outside the gene matches. CDR3 length: 16 residues. The CDR3 DNA sequence: TGCAGTGCTAGCAGACTTGGACAGGGTATAAACACTGAAGCTTTCTTT. This sequence encodes CSASRLGQGINTEAFF.

A word on this clonotype: A read error may be the cause here, since a much bigger clone is one base away. This chain links TRBV20-1 with TRBJ2-1, with D tentatively TRBD1 or TRBD2 (5 bases each). The CDR3 spans 11 residues. Germline V gives CDR1 DFQATT, CDR2 SNEGSKA (reference sequence). Trimming removed 7 bases at V and 5 bases at J, with 9 bases between. The CDR3 loop is CSGGSDNEQFF. The CDR3 DNA reads as TGCAGTGGGGGGAGCGACAATGAGCAGTTCTTC.

This clonotype has ten or more counts. The chain combines TRBV7-2 with TRBJ2-7, with TRBD2 matching 9 bases. Germline V gives CDR1 SGHTA, CDR2 FQGNSA. The length of the CDR3 is 16 residues. V dropped 1 base and J dropped 2; count of bases not matched to a gene: 6. The CDR3 DNA is TGTGCCAGCAGCTTAGGGGCTAGCGGGACTGCCTACGAGCAGTACTTC. This codes for CASSLGASGTAYEQYF.

This clonotype was counted ten times or more. V usage is TRBV11-2 and J usage is TRBJ2-1, with D possibly matching TRBD2 (5 bases). V lost 10 bases and J 0 bases, leaving 19 bases between the germline ends. This CDR3 contains 16 residues. Looked up from germline, CDR1 is SGHAT and CDR2 is FQNNGV. CDR3 DNA: TGTGCCACCAAGGCGGTCGGACTTAGCTCCTACAATGAGCAGTTCTTC. This gives the protein CATKAVGLSSYNEQFF.

There are a few counts of this clonotype. For the CDR3, the DNA is TGTGCGGCTTGGACATCTCAAGAGACCCAGTACTTC. Its translation: CAAWTSQETQYF. The chain combines TRBV7-8 with TRBJ2-5, with D possibly matching TRBD1 (5 bases). Germline V gene data show CDR1 as SGHVS and CDR2 as FQNEAQ. This CDR3 has 12 residues.

J is TRBJ1-1 and V is TRBV12-3 or TRBV12-4; 10 bases line up with TRBD1. The CDR3 contains 15 residues. Trimming cost V 3 bases and J 2 bases; bases outside gene matches: 3. This chain's CDR3 is CASSFGDRGNTEAFF. In DNA form, the CDR3 reads TGTGCCAGCAGTTTTGGGGACAGGGGTAACACTGAAGCTTTCTTT.